This is a list of T cell receptor beta chains from one sample in a study of blood T cell repertoires in COVID-19. Clones were read by immunoSEQ multiplex PCR, and TCRdb kept only the in-frame ones, dropping some. The sample lists more than 150,000 clones, roughly 87% occurring once. The sequenced sample consisted of PBMCs or T cells enriched from blood (not recorded which). These TCRs come from a woman aged 25-40 years who had recovered from COVID-19. Each CDR3 is given without its conserved first and last residue. A D gene is named only where the DNA matches it firmly.

V gene,D gene,J gene,CDR3 protein
TRBV14,TRBD2,TRBJ2-5,ASSQDLLAGEETQY
TRBV5-1,TRBD1,TRBJ1-2,ASSTGTDNGYT
TRBV19,.,TRBJ2-5,ASRDFQETQY
TRBV19,TRBD1,TRBJ1-3,ASSTSGGNGNTIY
TRBV18,.,TRBJ1-4,ASSPPREETEKLF
TRBV30,.,TRBJ1-2,AAWTTNYGYT
TRBV7-6,TRBD2,TRBJ2-1,ASSILAGGGHNEQF
TRBV3-1/TRBV3-2,TRBD2,TRBJ2-2,ASSQELAGRAGELF
TRBV2,.,TRBJ1-4,ASSASGESNEKLF
TRBV19,.,TRBJ1-1,ASRNYPKQNTEAF
TRBV9,TRBD1,TRBJ1-6,ASSNGTARNNSPLH
TRBV6-1,TRBD2,TRBJ2-7,ASSEGGGAASYEQY
TRBV6-6,.,TRBJ1-3,ASSRGFIGGSGNTIY
TRBV7-9,.,TRBJ1-1,ASTRTGGDTEAF
TRBV19,TRBD2,TRBJ2-7,ASSIAAGDPREQY
TRBV29-1,TRBD1,TRBJ1-4,SVQGAAREKLF
TRBV19,TRBD1,TRBJ1-1,ASRLDRDTEAF
TRBV19,.,TRBJ2-2,ASSPRRNTGELF
TRBV6-2/TRBV6-3,TRBD2,TRBJ2-7,ASSYPRLAGGPGNEQY
TRBV19,.,TRBJ1-2,ASSTRQALGGYT
TRBV6-2/TRBV6-3,TRBD2,TRBJ2-5,ASSWTSRQETQY
TRBV19,.,TRBJ1-2,ASMGTPDHYGYT
TRBV5-5,TRBD1,TRBJ1-2,ASSQLRQGSNYGYT